This T cell receptor (beta chain) was found in a study of blood T cell repertoires in COVID-19. Assay: immunoSEQ multiplex PCR; the TCRdb copy retains only in-frame clones and omits some. The sample yields over 140,000 clones, roughly 80% seen once. Germline V gene lookup returns CDR1 KGHSH and CDR2 LQKENI. V was clipped by 5 bases and J by 4 bases, with 17 bases between them. The CDR3 is 15 amino acids. This TCR was recovered from a woman in her fifties or sixties with active or convalescent COVID-19. The V gene is TRBV18, the J gene TRBJ1-1, with D possibly matching TRBD1 (5 bases). Sequencing used peripheral blood. The CDR3 spells CASSSVRGQATEAFF. Here the CDR3 DNA reads TGTGCCAGCTCATCCGTAAGAGGACAAGCCACTGAAGCTTTCTTT.